This TCR beta chain appears in the sequencing data of a study of glioma-infiltrating T cells. The CDR3 has 15 amino acids. V shed 6 bases and J 4 bases; nucleotides not matched to a gene: 9. Germline V lookup: CDR1 MNHNS, CDR2 SASEGT. This clonotype was detected ten times or more. Its antigen is not known. Using RNA template, CDR3s of TCR alpha and beta were amplified with iRepertoire arm-PCR. MiXCR, run by TCRdb on the multiplex PCR reads, gives a single entry per CDR3 protein. This table holds about 190,000 distinct CDR3 sequences, more than 25% found once. Study outcomes and limitations: Only very few CDR3 sequences appeared in both tissue and blood.

The sequence was obtained from a human donor with low-grade glioma or glioblastoma, undergoing nonglioma brain surgery, or in good health (not recorded which). This chain links TRBV6-1 with TRBJ1-5; 7 bases fit TRBD1. Sequencing was done on a sample of glioma tissue, nonneoplastic brain tissue, or PBMCs (not recorded which). CDR3 in amino acids: CASSNPGQRNQPQHF. The CDR3 DNA reads as TGTGCCAGCAGCAATCCGGGACAGAGAAATCAGCCCCAGCATTTT.